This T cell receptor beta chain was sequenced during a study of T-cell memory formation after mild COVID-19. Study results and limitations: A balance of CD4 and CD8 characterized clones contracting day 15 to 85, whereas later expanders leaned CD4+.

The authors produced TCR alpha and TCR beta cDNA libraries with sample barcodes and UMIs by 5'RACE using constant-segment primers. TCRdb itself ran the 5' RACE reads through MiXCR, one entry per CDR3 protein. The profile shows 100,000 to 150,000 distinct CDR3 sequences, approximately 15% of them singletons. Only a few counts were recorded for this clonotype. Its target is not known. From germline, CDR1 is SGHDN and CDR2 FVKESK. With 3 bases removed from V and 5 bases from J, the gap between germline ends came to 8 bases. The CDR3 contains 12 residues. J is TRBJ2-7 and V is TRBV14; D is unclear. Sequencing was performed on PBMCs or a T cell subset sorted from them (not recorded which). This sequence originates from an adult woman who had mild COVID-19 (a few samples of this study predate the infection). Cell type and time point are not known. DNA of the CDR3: TGTGCCAGCAGCCAGGATCGGAACGAGCAGTACTTC. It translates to CASSQDRNEQYF.